Listed below are T cell receptor beta chains from one sample, sequenced in a study of beta chain features in type 1 diabetes. The repertoire was sequenced with immunoSEQ multiplex PCR; TCRdb's copy has only in-frame clones and lacks some. The sample holds about 640,000 clones, around 12% seen once. The sequenced material came from naive CD4+ T cells from blood. These receptors originate from a man aged 30 to 45 with type 1 diabetes. Both conserved end residues are part of each CDR3. Fields, in order: V gene, clone size, D gene, J gene, CDR3 protein, CDR3 DNA. The D gene is left open where the match is weak. Part of the rows lack a size; the others show once, few, many or a class for expanded clones.

v_call: TRBV9
clone_size: -
d_call: -
j_call: TRBJ2-5
cdr3_aa: CASSSWIGQETQYF
cdr3_nt: TGTGCCAGCAGCTCCTGGATCGGCCAAGAGACCCAGTACTTC

v_call: TRBV25-1
clone_size: few
d_call: TRBD1
j_call: TRBJ1-6
cdr3_aa: CASRNRGGSPLHF
cdr3_nt: TGTGCCAGCAGGAACAGGGGTGGATCACCCCTCCACTTT

v_call: TRBV27
clone_size: few
d_call: -
j_call: TRBJ1-1
cdr3_aa: CASRSETEAFF
cdr3_nt: TGTGCCAGCAGGAGTGAAACTGAAGCTTTCTTT

v_call: TRBV28
clone_size: -
d_call: -
j_call: TRBJ1-2
cdr3_aa: CASSLTEPYGYTF
cdr3_nt: TGTGCCAGCAGTTTAACAGAACCCTATGGCTACACCTTC

v_call: TRBV11-2
clone_size: few
d_call: TRBD1
j_call: TRBJ2-7
cdr3_aa: CASRETGREQYF
cdr3_nt: TGTGCCAGCCGAGAGACAGGGCGTGAGCAGTACTTC

v_call: TRBV11-3
clone_size: -
d_call: -
j_call: TRBJ1-2
cdr3_aa: CASSPGLTNYGYTF
cdr3_nt: TGTGCCAGCAGCCCCGGTCTAACTAACTATGGCTACACCTTC

v_call: TRBV13
clone_size: few
d_call: TRBD1
j_call: TRBJ2-5
cdr3_aa: CASSWTGKETQYF
cdr3_nt: TGTGCCAGCAGCTGGACAGGAAAAGAGACCCAGTACTTC

v_call: TRBV4-2
clone_size: -
d_call: -
j_call: TRBJ2-3
cdr3_aa: CASSQDHFGPLSDTQYF
cdr3_nt: TGTGCCAGCAGCCAAGATCACTTTGGTCCCTTGTCCGATACGCAGTATTTT

v_call: TRBV4-3
clone_size: few
d_call: -
j_call: TRBJ1-6
cdr3_aa: CASSQDPTYSPLHF
cdr3_nt: TGCGCCAGCAGCCAAGATCCGACCTATTCACCCCTCCACTTT

v_call: TRBV9
clone_size: -
d_call: TRBD1
j_call: TRBJ2-3
cdr3_aa: CASSVERGLGTRNTQYF
cdr3_nt: TGTGCCAGCAGCGTAGAAAGGGGGCTAGGGACGAGGAATACGCAGTATTTT

v_call: TRBV7-2
clone_size: -
d_call: -
j_call: TRBJ2-5
cdr3_aa: CASSSGQNQETQYF
cdr3_nt: TGTGCCAGCAGCTCCGGACAGAACCAAGAGACCCAGTACTTC

v_call: TRBV20-1
clone_size: few
d_call: -
j_call: TRBJ1-1
cdr3_aa: CSASREAEAFF
cdr3_nt: TGCAGTGCCAGTCGGGAGGCTGAAGCTTTCTTT

v_call: TRBV6-5
clone_size: few
d_call: -
j_call: TRBJ2-1
cdr3_aa: CASSFTGNRNEQFF
cdr3_nt: TGTGCCAGCAGTTTTACAGGGAACAGGAATGAGCAGTTCTTC

v_call: TRBV18
clone_size: -
d_call: -
j_call: TRBJ1-4
cdr3_aa: CASSLRGSNEKLFF
cdr3_nt: TGTGCCAGCTCACTTAGGGGATCGAATGAAAAACTGTTTTTT

v_call: TRBV7-2
clone_size: -
d_call: -
j_call: TRBJ2-3
cdr3_aa: CASSPPGDTQYF
cdr3_nt: TGTGCCAGCAGCCCTCCGGGAGATACGCAGTATTTT

v_call: TRBV28
clone_size: -
d_call: -
j_call: TRBJ2-3
cdr3_aa: CASRQSTDTQYF
cdr3_nt: TGTGCCAGCCGCCAGTCCACAGATACGCAGTATTTT

v_call: TRBV15
clone_size: few
d_call: TRBD1
j_call: TRBJ2-7
cdr3_aa: CATPSSWQGDEQYF
cdr3_nt: TGTGCCACCCCATCGTCGTGGCAGGGGGACGAGCAGTACTTC

v_call: TRBV9
clone_size: few
d_call: -
j_call: TRBJ2-7
cdr3_aa: CASSSGPSSYEQYF
cdr3_nt: TGTGCCAGCAGCTCCGGACCGAGCTCCTACGAGCAGTACTTC

v_call: TRBV4-3
clone_size: -
d_call: TRBD1
j_call: TRBJ1-2
cdr3_aa: CASSQEGQGYPGYTF
cdr3_nt: TGCGCCAGCAGCCAAGAGGGACAGGGGTATCCTGGCTACACCTTC

v_call: TRBV7-2
clone_size: few
d_call: -
j_call: TRBJ2-3
cdr3_aa: CASSFTTDTDTQYF
cdr3_nt: TGTGCCAGCAGCTTCACGACTGACACAGATACGCAGTATTTT

v_call: TRBV28
clone_size: -
d_call: -
j_call: TRBJ1-4
cdr3_aa: CASQPRTINEKLFF
cdr3_nt: TGTGCCAGCCAGCCCCGGACAATTAATGAAAAACTGTTTTTT

v_call: TRBV5-1
clone_size: -
d_call: -
j_call: TRBJ2-3
cdr3_aa: CASSLPADTQYF
cdr3_nt: TGCGCCAGCAGCTTGCCAGCAGATACGCAGTATTTT

v_call: TRBV29-1
clone_size: -
d_call: -
j_call: TRBJ2-1
cdr3_aa: CSVDGGRADEQFF
cdr3_nt: TGCAGCGTTGACGGGGGGCGGGCTGATGAGCAGTTCTTC

v_call: TRBV7-2
clone_size: -
d_call: TRBD1
j_call: TRBJ2-2
cdr3_aa: CASSPYRGLETGELFF
cdr3_nt: TGTGCCAGCAGCCCCTACAGGGGGCTGGAGACCGGGGAGCTGTTTTTT

v_call: TRBV4-2
clone_size: -
d_call: -
j_call: TRBJ2-7
cdr3_aa: CASSQDPANYEQYF
cdr3_nt: TGTGCCAGCAGCCAAGATCCAGCAAACTACGAGCAGTACTTC

v_call: TRBV7-9
clone_size: -
d_call: -
j_call: TRBJ1-5
cdr3_aa: CASSLTRDGPQHF
cdr3_nt: TGTGCCAGCAGCTTAACACGGGACGGGCCCCAGCATTTT

v_call: TRBV7-6
clone_size: -
d_call: TRBD2
j_call: TRBJ2-5
cdr3_aa: CASSQTGGRETQYF
cdr3_nt: TGTGCCAGCAGTCAGACCGGGGGGAGAGAGACCCAGTACTTC

v_call: TRBV30
clone_size: few
d_call: TRBD1
j_call: TRBJ2-7
cdr3_aa: CAGTGAGEQYF
cdr3_nt: TGTGCCGGGACAGGGGCCGGGGAGCAGTACTTC

v_call: TRBV19
clone_size: few
d_call: -
j_call: TRBJ1-3
cdr3_aa: CASSLRASGNTIYF
cdr3_nt: TGTGCCAGTAGTCTCAGAGCCTCTGGAAACACCATATATTTT

v_call: TRBV15
clone_size: few
d_call: -
j_call: TRBJ1-2
cdr3_aa: CAAGRPNYGYTF
cdr3_nt: TGTGCCGCAGGGCGACCTAACTATGGCTACACCTTC

v_call: TRBV7-9
clone_size: -
d_call: -
j_call: TRBJ1-1
cdr3_aa: CASSLLSTEAFF
cdr3_nt: TGTGCCAGCAGCTTGTTATCGACTGAAGCTTTCTTT

v_call: TRBV7-9
clone_size: few
d_call: -
j_call: TRBJ2-1
cdr3_aa: CASSLNAGTQQFF
cdr3_nt: TGTGCCAGCAGCTTAAACGCCGGGACTCAGCAGTTCTTC

v_call: TRBV7-2
clone_size: few
d_call: -
j_call: TRBJ2-6
cdr3_aa: CASGGFSSGANVLTF
cdr3_nt: TGTGCCAGCGGGGGGTTTAGCTCTGGGGCCAACGTCCTGACTTTC

v_call: TRBV19
clone_size: -
d_call: TRBD1
j_call: TRBJ1-5
cdr3_aa: CATRQGVNGGQHF
cdr3_nt: TGTGCCACCCGACAGGGAGTAAATGGTGGCCAGCATTTT

v_call: TRBV7-2
clone_size: few
d_call: -
j_call: TRBJ1-3
cdr3_aa: CASSSVTGKGNTIYF
cdr3_nt: TGTGCCAGCAGTTCGGTTACAGGGAAAGGAAACACCATATATTTT

v_call: TRBV12-5
clone_size: few
d_call: TRBD1
j_call: TRBJ1-2
cdr3_aa: CASGLMTGVGYTF
cdr3_nt: TGTGCTAGTGGTTTGATGACAGGGGTTGGCTACACCTTC

v_call: TRBV7-9
clone_size: few
d_call: -
j_call: TRBJ1-1
cdr3_aa: CASSLFEDTEAFF
cdr3_nt: TGTGCCAGCAGCTTATTCGAGGACACTGAAGCTTTCTTT

v_call: TRBV10-3
clone_size: -
d_call: -
j_call: TRBJ1-2
cdr3_aa: CAISDESYGYTF
cdr3_nt: TGTGCCATCAGTGACGAGAGCTATGGCTACACCTTC

v_call: TRBV6-5
clone_size: few
d_call: -
j_call: TRBJ1-2
cdr3_aa: CASSTGGVLYGYTF
cdr3_nt: TGTGCCAGTTCCACCGGGGGGGTCCTCTATGGCTACACCTTC

v_call: TRBV7-6
clone_size: -
d_call: TRBD2
j_call: TRBJ2-3
cdr3_aa: CASSLSSAGGTSTDTQYF
cdr3_nt: TGTGCCAGCAGCTTATCCTCAGCGGGGGGCACTAGCACAGATACGCAGTATTTT

v_call: TRBV29-1
clone_size: few
d_call: TRBD1
j_call: TRBJ2-4
cdr3_aa: CSAATGAKNIQYF
cdr3_nt: TGCAGCGCCGCGACAGGGGCCAAAAACATTCAGTACTTC

v_call: TRBV6-6
clone_size: -
d_call: -
j_call: TRBJ2-2
cdr3_aa: CASSPRGLTGELFF
cdr3_nt: TGTGCCAGCAGTCCCCGGGGCCTCACCGGGGAGCTGTTTTTT

v_call: TRBV7-2
clone_size: -
d_call: TRBD1
j_call: TRBJ2-7
cdr3_aa: CASSNWDRVNEQYF
cdr3_nt: TGTGCCAGCAGCAACTGGGACAGAGTGAACGAGCAGTACTTC

v_call: TRBV5-1
clone_size: few
d_call: TRBD2
j_call: TRBJ2-5
cdr3_aa: CASSLGTSGDQETQYF
cdr3_nt: TGCGCCAGCAGCTTGGGGACTAGCGGGGACCAAGAGACCCAGTACTTC

v_call: TRBV5-4
clone_size: few
d_call: -
j_call: TRBJ1-2
cdr3_aa: CASSLRDPRGGYTF
cdr3_nt: TGTGCCAGCAGCTTGAGGGACCCGAGGGGCGGCTACACCTTC

v_call: TRBV9
clone_size: -
d_call: TRBD2
j_call: TRBJ2-5
cdr3_aa: CASSPGALGGQETQYF
cdr3_nt: TGTGCCAGCAGCCCCGGGGCCCTCGGGGGGCAAGAGACCCAGTACTTC

v_call: TRBV7-9
clone_size: -
d_call: TRBD1
j_call: TRBJ2-2
cdr3_aa: CASSALGTVTGELFF
cdr3_nt: TGTGCCAGCAGCGCGTTAGGGACAGTCACCGGGGAGCTGTTTTTT

v_call: TRBV15
clone_size: few
d_call: -
j_call: TRBJ1-2
cdr3_aa: CATSRDSGLVGREWLNGYTF
cdr3_nt: TGTGCCACCAGCAGAGATTCGGGTCTGGTTGGCAGGGAATGGTTAAATGGCTACACCTTC

v_call: TRBV4-2
clone_size: few
d_call: -
j_call: TRBJ2-2
cdr3_aa: CASSQIWRGTGELFF
cdr3_nt: TGTGCCAGCAGCCAAATATGGCGGGGCACCGGGGAGCTGTTTTTT